The T cell receptor (beta chain) under discussion was sequenced for a study of T cells in Graves' hyperthyroidism and ophthalmopathy. Points from the study as a whole: Model-based prediction identified ophthalmopathy a median about 6 months prior to its onset.

The TCR beta CDR3 regions underwent amplification using RNA transcripts as the source. First-round RT-PCR of the TCR CDR3 relied on the HTBI primer set. TCRdb processed the multiplex PCR reads anew with MiXCR; each CDR3 protein has one entry. The sample yields roughly 280,000 distinct CDR3 sequences, about a sixth seen once. This clonotype was observed many times. Its antigen is unidentified. The germline V gene encodes CDR1 SGHDT and CDR2 YYEEEE. The CDR3 loop spans 14 amino acids. Deletions cut 2 bases from V and 3 bases from J, with 10 bases between. Sequencing input: blood. The chain joins TRBV5-6 to TRBJ2-3; D not certain. This sequence originates from a woman aged 60-70 years with Graves' ophthalmopathy. The CDR3 is CASSFYGPTDTQYF. The CDR3 DNA reads TGTGCCAGCAGCTTCTACGGGCCGACAGATACGCAGTATTTT.